The T cell receptor beta chain described here comes from a study of blood T cell repertoires in COVID-19. Study summary: COVID-19 samples collected from the United States, Italy and Spain covered acute and convalescent phases. PBMCs, B-cell-depleted T cells, or T cells were the source of the cDNA or gDNA that made up the material.

Trimming cost V 2 bases and J 4 bases; bases outside gene matches: 2. Germline CDR1 reads GTSNPN; CDR2 reads SVGIG (reference sequence). The CDR3 has 13 amino acids. Those enrolled in Seattle joined during active infection and were followed longitudinally afterward. Per the original methods: Reference gene primer amplification gave nucleated cell count estimates. Some clones are missing from TCRdb's copy, which holds only in-frame ones; the method was immunoSEQ multiplex PCR. That table is the source of V, J and clone size, and D and trimming were worked out from the DNA. The sample holds over 150,000 clones, roughly four fifths seen once.

This chain joins TRBV30 and TRBJ2-1; 7 bases line up with TRBD1. Input material: peripheral blood. This receptor was taken from a woman in her 70s with COVID-19, enrolled during active disease. This chain's CDR3 is CAWSPDRYNEQFF. The CDR3 DNA reads as TGTGCCTGGAGTCCGGACAGGTACAATGAGCAGTTCTTC.